The clone carrying this TCR beta chain was seen repeatedly, ten times or more. This CDR3 comprises 14 residues. Germline lookup yields CDR1 MNHNS and CDR2 SASEGT. Trimming cost V 5 bases and J 0 bases; bases outside gene matches: 3. These data come from a study of Graves' ophthalmopathy and Graves' hyperthyroidism. Ophthalmopathy not arising within 18 months of follow-up defined hyperthyroidism as stable. Ages of hyperthyroidism patients ran from 18 to 65, and their diagnoses were new, under 2 months' duration. The authors amplified TCR beta CDR3 regions from RNA transcripts. The first-round RT-PCR employed HTBI primers together with the Qiagen OneStep RT-PCR kit. A multiplex PCR was then performed as the second round. Using its own MiXCR run on the multiplex PCR reads, TCRdb lists one record per CDR3 protein. The sample lists about 620,000 distinct CDR3 sequences; about a fifth were seen once.

This clonotype originated in a woman between 18 and 29 years old with stable Graves' hyperthyroidism. Some clones in this sample may be carry-over from other donors' samples. The V call is TRBV6-1, the J call TRBJ2-7; TRBD1 agrees at 8 bases. The sequenced sample was peripheral blood. DNA of the CDR3: TGTGCCAGCAGTACAGGACAGGGCTCCTACGAGCAGTACTTC. Residues: CASSTGQGSYEQYF.